This T cell receptor beta chain was identified during a study of T-cell memory formation after mild COVID-19. Germline V CDR1 and CDR2: SNHLY, FYNNEI. This CDR3 has 15 residues. Of note for this clonotype: Relative to the germline gene, one junction end is altered; a read error may explain this.

Each CDR3 protein is one row after TCRdb ran MiXCR on the 5' RACE reads. The sample contains about 560,000 distinct CDR3 sequences, less than 25% of which appear only once. This receptor was taken from an adult woman who had mild COVID-19 (a few samples of this study predate the infection). Cell type and time point are not known. V usage is TRBV2 and J usage is TRBJ2-7; D gene unclear. Sequencing used PBMCs or a T cell subset sorted from them (not recorded which). The CDR3 nucleotides read TGTGCCAGCAGAGAAGGTGCAGGACCACCCTACGAGCAGTACTTC. Translation: CASREGAGPPYEQYF.